This T cell receptor beta chain was retrieved from a study of OX40 agonist ivuxolimab in advanced cancers. The wider study: The study enrolled dose-escalation patients with hepatocellular carcinoma, melanoma, renal cell or head and neck cancer.

Some clones are missing from TCRdb's copy, which holds only in-frame ones; the method was immunoSEQ multiplex PCR. The sample contains about 37,000 clones, around 83% of which appear only once. V lost 2 bases and J 0 bases, leaving 8 bases between the germline ends. CDR3 length: 14 residues. Germline loops: CDR1 SGHNT, CDR2 YYREEE (reference sequence). The sequencing here drew on CD4+ or CD8+ T cells sorted from blood, taken in a trial of the OX40 agonist ivuxolimab. This sequence joins TRBV5-4 and TRBJ1-1; no firm D call. The origin of this receptor is an adult with an advanced solid tumor such as melanoma, head and neck, liver or kidney cancer. CDR3 nucleotides: TGTGCCAGCAGCTTTGGCAGCTTGAACACTGAAGCTTTCTTT. Translation: CASSFGSLNTEAFF.